Each of the 14 T cell receptor beta chains below was sequenced from the same sample in a study of radiotherapy plus CTLA-4 blockade in lung cancer (dated by TCRdb to 2016 to 2018). The library was produced with the immunoSEQ multiplex PCR assay. This immuneACCESS table, as held by TCRdb, lists in-frame sequences with V and J called but not all clones. Of the missing ones, under half trace to an unresolved V gene in checked studies; the others have no known cause. In this sample the table shows some 100,000 clones, approximately 82% of which occur a single time. Together, the top ten hold roughly 14% of the sample. The material sequenced was peripheral blood, taken from a patient treated with radiotherapy plus ipilimumab. Receptors originate from a human donor with non-small cell lung cancer that progressed on radiotherapy plus ipilimumab.

The rearrangement uses TRBV19 and TRBJ2-3; possible D gene TRBD1, 6 bases. With 3 bases removed from V and 3 bases from J, the gap between germline ends came to 10 bases. The CDR3 contains 14 residues. Per the germline V gene, CDR1 is LNHDA and CDR2 is SQIVND (reference sequence). The CDR3 region has the DNA TGTGCCAGTAGTATGGGTCAGGGGACAGATACGCAGTATTTT. Translated, it gives CASSMGQGTDTQYF.

The chain couples TRBV5-1 to TRBJ1-6; a weak D match, TRBD1 (5 bases). CDR1 and CDR2 (germline): SGHRS, YFSETQ. Trimming left V 5 bases short and J 10 bases short, with 19 bases between. The CDR3 loop spans 15 amino acids. The CDR3 DNA follows: TGCGCCAGCAGTGATACGCTCGGGGCTGCGTCACCCCTCCACTTT. Protein: CASSDTLGAASPLHF.

The genes are TRBV28 and TRBJ1-1; TRBD1 might be the D (6 bases). Germline assignment: CDR1 MDHEN and CDR2 SYDVKM. The CDR3 spans 13 residues. The V gene lost 10 bases and the J gene lost 11 bases, with 23 bases spanning the gap. CDR3 protein: CATLGQSRSEAFF. CDR3 coding DNA: TGTGCCACCCTCGGACAGTCGCGTTCGGAGGCTTTCTTT.

This clone was found once. V usage is TRBV29-1 and J usage is TRBJ2-7; D unresolved. Trimming pared 4 bases from V and 5 bases from J, leaving 12 bases between. This CDR3 has 12 amino acids. Germline assignment: CDR1 SQVTM and CDR2 ANQGSEA. CDR3 DNA: TGCAGCGTTGGAGCGAATCTAGACGAGCAGTACTTC. Translating it yields CSVGANLDEQYF.

This clone was seen once. V is TRBV18 and J is TRBJ2-1, with 10 bases aligning to TRBD2. There are 15 residues in the CDR3. Germline CDR1 and CDR2: KGHSH and LQKENI. The J segment lost 2 bases and the V segment lost 3 bases, leaving 1 base of the junction unmatched. The CDR3 DNA reads as TGTGCCAGCTCACCTAGCGGGAGGACCTACAATGAGCAGTTCTTC. Translation: CASSPSGRTYNEQFF.

V and J are TRBV6-5 and TRBJ2-1; no reliable D call. V was shortened by 4 bases and J by 7 bases, with 8 bases between the two germline ends. CDR1 is MNHEY and CDR2 is SVGAGI in the germline V gene. The CDR3 extends over 12 amino acids. CDR3: CASSSAENEQFF. CDR3 in DNA: TGTGCCAGCAGTTCAGCTGAAAATGAGCAGTTCTTC.

The chain joins TRBV7-2 to TRBJ2-7, with TRBD2 identical over 15 bases. This CDR3 spans 18 amino acids. The V and J ends lost 1 base and 0 bases, in that order; junction bases with no gene match: 4. CDR1 is SGHTA and CDR2 is FQGNSA in the germline V gene. This CDR3 is CASSLVGTSGGISYEQYF. DNA for the CDR3: TGTGCCAGCAGCTTAGTGGGGACTAGCGGGGGGATCTCCTACGAGCAGTACTTC.

This CDR3 is CASSTSGGPQPQHF. CDR3 in DNA: TGTGCCAGCAGCACGTCAGGGGGCCCTCAGCCCCAGCATTTT. J is TRBJ1-5 and V is TRBV5-6, with TRBD1 identical over 8 bases. V trimming: 4 bases; J trimming: 6 bases; junction bases outside the gene matches: 6. Germline V gene lookup returns CDR1 SGHDT and CDR2 YYEEEE. The CDR3 covers 14 residues.

This chain joins TRBV7-2 and TRBJ2-1; 12 bases fit TRBD2. Germline lookup yields CDR1 SGHTA and CDR2 FQGNSA. The CDR3 is 16 amino acids. The trim removed 1 base at V and 12 bases at J, leaving 10 bases unmatched. The chain's CDR3 is CASSLEGASGRVGQFF. The CDR3 DNA reads TGTGCCAGCAGCTTAGAAGGGGCTAGCGGGAGGGTCGGGCAGTTCTTC.

This clone occurred a few times. The chain uses TRBV15 and TRBJ1-4, with TRBD1 as a possible D gene (5 bases). The V end lost 5 bases, the J end lost 7 bases, and 17 bases lay between the germline ends. The germline V gene has CDR1 LNHNV and CDR2 YYDKDF (reference sequence). CDR3 length: 15 amino acids. The CDR3 protein is CATSGPKKGSEKLFF. The CDR3, as DNA: TGTGCCACCAGCGGGCCGAAGAAGGGGAGTGAAAAACTGTTTTTT.

This clone was observed once. The gene calls are TRBV7-9 and TRBJ2-5; no firm D call. The CDR3 runs to 12 residues. The ends were cut back, 3 bases at V and 5 bases at J, with 7 bases in the middle. In germline, CDR1 is SEHNR, CDR2 FQNEAQ (reference sequence). In DNA form, the CDR3 reads TGTGCCAGCAGCTTTGGGGTCGAGACCCAGTACTTC. It is translated as CASSFGVETQYF.

The V and J genes are TRBV6-5 and TRBJ2-2; 11 bases match TRBD2. The germline V gene has CDR1 MNHEY and CDR2 SVGAGI. This CDR3 comprises 15 residues. After removal of 6 bases from V and 7 bases from J, the junction contained 7 bases not matched to a gene. The CDR3 DNA follows: TGTGCCAGCAGCCTTAGCGGGAGGGCACTCGGGGAGCTGTTTTTT. Translating gives CASSLSGRALGELFF.

This clone ranks as medium-sized. This chain links TRBV2 with TRBJ2-2, with TRBD2 matching 9 bases. Trimming at V came to 9 bases and at J to 0 bases, leaving 5 bases not matched to a gene. Germline CDR1 and CDR2: SNHLY and FYNNEI. This CDR3 region has 15 residues. CDR3 in amino acids: CASRLAEANTGELFF. The CDR3 DNA reads TGTGCCAGTCGACTAGCGGAGGCGAACACCGGGGAGCTGTTTTTT.

CDR3 DNA sequence: TGTGCCAGCAGTTACCCTGGACAGGGGAGCAATCAGCCCCAGCATTTT. The encoded protein is CASSYPGQGSNQPQHF. This rearrangement joins TRBV6-6 to TRBJ1-5, with 9 bases that match TRBD1. The V and J ends lost 2 bases and 1 base, in that order; junction bases with no gene match: 3. The CDR3 spans 16 residues. CDR1 is MNHNY and CDR2 is SVGAGI in the germline V gene (reference sequence).